The 20 T cell receptor beta chains below were found in one sample sequenced in a study of control samples from healthy donors and cancer patients. Sequenced by immunoSEQ multiplex PCR; TCRdb stores in-frame clones only, minus some. The table includes 120,000 or so clones, 85% to 90% detected once. Material for sequencing was PBMCs. The receptor source for this set is a woman in her sixties or seventies with lung cancer.

V gene TRBV7-8 combines with J gene TRBJ2-1, with D unclear. There are 13 residues in the CDR3. V lost 5 bases to trimming and J lost 2 bases, with 7 bases between them. Germline V lookup: CDR1 SGHVS, CDR2 FQNEAQ. CDR3 in DNA: TGTGCCAGCAGCACACCGACCTACAATGAGCAGTTCTTC. Residues: CASSTPTYNEQFF.

This rearrangement joins TRBV7-9 to TRBJ2-2; unclear D gene. There are 15 residues in the CDR3. Germline lookup yields CDR1 SEHNR and CDR2 FQNEAQ (reference sequence). V lost 1 base, J lost 5 bases, and 11 bases lay in between. The CDR3 nucleotides read TGTGCCAGCAGCTTAGGCGGTCTGGGGACCGGGGAGCTGTTTTTT. It yields the protein CASSLGGLGTGELFF.

A note on this clone: The sample has other DNA sequences that encode this CDR3 too. The chain combines TRBV5-1 with TRBJ2-5; 9 positions agree with TRBD2. Germline CDR1 reads SGHRS; CDR2 reads YFSETQ. This CDR3 is built from 14 residues. V was pared by 0 bases and J by 3 bases, with 0 bases of the junction left unmatched. The chain's CDR3 is CASSLVAGEETQYF. The CDR3 DNA reads as TGCGCCAGCAGCTTGGTAGCGGGAGAAGAGACCCAGTACTTC.

The rearrangement joins TRBV5-5 to TRBJ2-5; D possibly corresponds to TRBD2 (6 bases). The V gene lost 9 bases and the J gene lost 4 bases, with 16 bases spanning the gap. The CDR3 is 13 residues long. Germline V gene data show CDR1 as SGHKS and CDR2 as YYEKEE (reference sequence). The CDR3 DNA reads TGTGCCACCAGTGGCGGGATACTAGAGACCCAGTACTTC. Translation gives CATSGGILETQYF.

This chain connects TRBV6-2 or TRBV6-3 to TRBJ1-5, with no clear D. CDR3 size: 15 residues. V dropped 0 bases and J dropped 1 base, with 7 bases sitting between them. From germline, CDR1 is MNHEY and CDR2 SVGEGT. The chain's CDR3 is CASSYSSKSNQPQHF. CDR3 nucleotide sequence: TGTGCCAGCAGTTACTCCTCAAAGAGCAATCAGCCCCAGCATTTT.

The chain combines TRBV30 with TRBJ2-5, with TRBD2 matching over 11 bases. CDR3 length equals 17 residues. Trimming at V came to 2 bases and at J to 4 bases, leaving 12 bases not matched to a gene. In germline, CDR1 is GTSNPN, CDR2 SVGIG (reference sequence). The chain's CDR3 is CAWSLGLAGGNRETQYF. CDR3 coding DNA: TGTGCCTGGAGTTTAGGGCTAGCGGGAGGTAATAGAGAGACCCAGTACTTC.

This chain links TRBV9 with TRBJ1-1; no reliable D call. The germline V gene encodes CDR1 SGDLS and CDR2 YYNGEE. V was pared by 0 bases and J by 2 bases, with 11 bases between. The CDR3 sequence is 15 residues long. The CDR3 loop reads CASSVAGSPNTEAFF. The CDR3 nucleotides read TGTGCCAGCAGCGTAGCCGGGTCGCCTAACACTGAAGCTTTCTTT.

Notes on this clone: An end of the junction does not agree with germline; a read error may underlie this. The V call is TRBV7-7, the J call TRBJ2-1; D possibly uses TRBD1 or TRBD2 (5 bases each). Looked up from germline, CDR1 is SSHAT and CDR2 is FNYEAQ (reference sequence). The CDR3 extends over 16 amino acids. DNA for the CDR3: TGTGCTAGCAGCCTAAGTGGGGACGCAGGATACAATGAGCAGTTCTTC. This sequence encodes CASSLSGDAGYNEQFF.

The genes are TRBV7-9 and TRBJ2-5, with 9 nucleotides matching TRBD1. This CDR3 contains 14 residues. Germline V CDR1 and CDR2: SEHNR, FQNEAQ (reference sequence). The V and J ends lost 3 bases and 5 bases, in that order; junction bases with no gene match: 4. The CDR3 nucleotides read TGTGCCAGCAGCTTCGGGACAGGGTCGGAGACCCAGTACTTC. Translation gives CASSFGTGSETQYF. Full variable domain (outside the CDR3, taken from reference TRBV7-9 and TRBJ2-5): DTGVSQNPRHKITKRGQNVTFRCDPISEHNRLYWYRQTLGQGPEFLTYFQNEAQLEKSRLLSDRFSAERPKGSFSTLEIQRTEQGDSAMYLCASSFGTGSETQYFGPGTRLLVL.

The CDR3 DNA reads as TGCGCCAGCAGCCAAGAAATAGGAATCTCCTACGAGCAGTACTTC. Translation gives CASSQEIGISYEQYF. This chain connects TRBV4-1 to TRBJ2-7; no clear D. Germline CDR1 MGHRA, CDR2 YSYEKL. Trimming pared 0 bases from V and 0 bases from J, leaving 9 bases between. This CDR3 is 15 amino acids long.

This clone showed up just a few times. J is TRBJ2-7 and V is TRBV19, with D maybe TRBD1 (5 bases). The V gene's germline CDR1 is LNHDA and CDR2 SQIVND (reference sequence). The CDR3 consists of 13 residues. V was cut by 1 base and J by 6 bases, with 10 bases left in between. The CDR3 loop is CASSIGAGLEQYF. The CDR3 DNA sequence: TGTGCCAGTAGTATAGGGGCAGGGCTCGAGCAGTACTTC.

The V call is TRBV19, the J call TRBJ1-1; 8 positions agree with TRBD1. The CDR3 totals 15 residues. Looked up from germline, CDR1 is LNHDA and CDR2 is SQIVND (reference sequence). V lost 7 bases, J lost 2 bases, and 9 bases stayed unmatched. The CDR3 sequence: CASTPGQGANTEAFF. CDR3 sequence (DNA): TGTGCCAGTACCCCCGGTCAGGGGGCAAACACTGAAGCTTTCTTT.

The V gene is TRBV10-3, the J gene TRBJ2-7; 9 nucleotides line up with TRBD2. The CDR3 spans 15 residues. Per germline, CDR1 ENHRY and CDR2 SYGVKD. J gave up 2 bases and V 6 bases, and 8 bases lay outside the gene matches. CDR3: CAIRPIAGDAYEQYF. The DNA for the CDR3 is TGTGCCATCAGACCGATAGCGGGGGACGCCTACGAGCAGTACTTC.

V gene TRBV9 combines with J gene TRBJ2-3; D ambiguous. V shed 3 bases and J shed 2 bases, with 7 bases lying between them. This CDR3 spans 13 amino acids. Per germline, CDR1 SGDLS and CDR2 YYNGEE. The CDR3: CASSGPLTDTQYF. The CDR3, as DNA: TGTGCCAGCAGCGGACCCCTCACAGATACGCAGTATTTT. Variable domain in full (rest from reference TRBV9 and TRBJ2-3): DSGVTQTPKHLITATGQRVTLRCSPRSGDLSVYWYQQSLDQGLQFLIQYYNGEERAKGNILERFSAQQFPDLHSELNLSSLELGDSALYFCASSGPLTDTQYFGPGTRLTVL.

The rearrangement links TRBV30 to TRBJ1-3; D is perhaps TRBD1 (5 bases). Germline V gene sequence: CDR1 GTSNPN, CDR2 SVGIG (reference sequence). V lost 2 bases, J lost 1 base, and 9 bases lay in between. This CDR3 region has 14 residues. The CDR3 reads CAWSRQYSGNTIYF. Written as DNA, the CDR3 is TGTGCCTGGAGTAGACAGTATTCTGGAAACACCATATATTTT.

This chain uses TRBV4-2 with TRBJ2-7; D gene uncertain. The germline gives CDR1 LGHNA, CDR2 YNFKEQ. The ends were cut back, 1 base at V and 3 bases at J, with 7 bases in the middle. This CDR3 has 13 residues. As DNA, the CDR3 is TGTGCCAGCAGCCAAGCCGTGGGCTACGAGCAGTACTTC. Translated, it gives CASSQAVGYEQYF.

This chain joins TRBV3-1 (or the pseudogene TRBV3-2) and TRBJ2-5; D may be TRBD2 (7 bases). Germline V lookup: CDR1 LGHDT, CDR2 YNNKEL (reference sequence). The CDR3 contains 16 residues. The V and J ends lost 3 bases and 2 bases respectively, with 16 bases between them. Here the CDR3 reads CASSQGLGGVQETQYF. The CDR3 DNA follows: TGTGCCAGCAGCCAGGGCCTAGGGGGGGTTCAAGAGACCCAGTACTTC.

The V gene is TRBV30, the J gene TRBJ2-5, with D possibly being TRBD2 (6 bases). There are 13 residues in the CDR3. Germline loops: CDR1 GTSNPN, CDR2 SVGIG (reference sequence). The germline V and J ends were trimmed by 1 base and 5 bases, with 11 bases remaining between them. The CDR3 here is CAWSAGSGETQYF. CDR3 nucleotides: TGTGCCTGGAGTGCAGGGAGCGGGGAGACCCAGTACTTC.

The genes are TRBV24-1 and TRBJ1-3, with TRBD1 matching over 7 bases. The trim removed 3 bases at V and 0 bases at J, leaving 4 bases unmatched. Germline lookup yields CDR1 KGHDR and CDR2 SFDVKD. This CDR3 region has 16 residues. CDR3 sequence (DNA): TGTGCCACCAGTGATGGACAGGTACCCTCTGGAAACACCATATATTTT. It is translated as CATSDGQVPSGNTIYF.

The rearrangement uses TRBV29-1 and TRBJ2-1, with D possibly matching TRBD2 (7 bases). The CDR3 totals 15 residues. V lost 4 bases and J lost 0, with 13 bases in between. Per germline, CDR1 SQVTM and CDR2 ANQGSEA. The CDR3 loop is CSVVGGASSYNEQFF. CDR3 bases: TGCAGCGTTGTAGGGGGGGCCAGCTCCTACAATGAGCAGTTCTTC.